The rows below give T cell receptor beta chains drawn from one sample of a study of T cell changes during pregnancy in multiple sclerosis. Produced via immunoSEQ multiplex PCR; TCRdb's table is partial and in-frame only. The sample lists about 100,000 clones, 92% seen once, with about 2.7% in the top ten. The sample was peripheral blood, taken in the first trimester of pregnancy. These receptors all come from a female donor with multiple sclerosis, enrolled in a pregnancy study. Each CDR3 is given with its conserved first and last residue. The D gene is left open where the match is weak. Where a row states a size, it is once, few, many or the class of an expanded clone; other rows omit it.

D gene	clone size	CDR3 length	V gene	J gene	CDR3 DNA	CDR3 protein
NA	NA	16	TRBV28	TRBJ1-2	TGTGCCAGCAGTTCCCCTGGACCGGACATTAACTATGGCTACACCTTC	CASSSPGPDINYGYTF
TRBD1	NA	15	TRBV5-1	TRBJ2-1	TGCGCCAGCAGCTTTGGACAGGGGGTGTACAATGAGCAGTTCTTC	CASSFGQGVYNEQFF
TRBD1	NA	13	TRBV6-5	TRBJ1-1	TGTGCCAGCAAGGGGACAGTTCTTTCTGAAGCTTTCTTT	CASKGTVLSEAFF
NA	NA	17	TRBV28	TRBJ1-2	TGTGCCAGCAGTTTAGGGTCCCGGGGGGGCCCTAACTATGGCTACACCTTC	CASSLGSRGGPNYGYTF
NA	NA	15	TRBV4-1	TRBJ2-7	TGCGCCAGCAGCCATTATGACAGTTCCTCCTACGAGCAGTACTTC	CASSHYDSSSYEQYF
NA	NA	12	TRBV2	TRBJ1-5	TGTGCCAGCCATGAGAGCAATCAGCCCCAGCATTTT	CASHESNQPQHF
NA	NA	14	TRBV6-5	TRBJ1-5	TGTGCCAGCAGTTACGGGGGGGCAGGTCAGCCCCAGCATTTT	CASSYGGAGQPQHF
TRBD1	NA	13	TRBV29-1	TRBJ1-1	TGCAGCGCTTACAGGGGTTGGAACACTGAAGCTTTCTTT	CSAYRGWNTEAFF
NA	NA	14	TRBV27	TRBJ2-2	TGTGCCAGCAGTGCGGGACAGTACACCGGGGAGCTGTTTTTT	CASSAGQYTGELFF
NA	once	10	TRBV2	TRBJ2-5	TGTGCCACAACAAAAGAGACCCAGTACTTC	CATTKETQYF
TRBD1	NA	17	TRBV5-5	TRBJ1-1	TGTGCCAGCAGCTGGCGGGGACAGGGGGCTGGTAACACTGAAGCTTTCTTT	CASSWRGQGAGNTEAFF
TRBD2	NA	20	TRBV18	TRBJ2-2	TGTGCCAGCTCCCGGGTAGCGGGAGGATCTACCCTCGCGAACACCGGGGAGCTGTTTTTT	CASSRVAGGSTLANTGELFF
TRBD1	NA	16	TRBV27	TRBJ1-4	TGTGCCAGCAGTTCGCAGGGGGCTACGATCCAGGAAAAACTGTTTTTT	CASSSQGATIQEKLFF
TRBD2	NA	15	TRBV5-4	TRBJ2-7	TGTGCCAGCAGCCGAACCGGGACTAGCGACTACGAGCAGTACTTC	CASSRTGTSDYEQYF
NA	NA	14	TRBV6-5	TRBJ1-4	TGTGCCAGCAGTAAACAGGGCGGGAGGGAAAAACTGTTTTTT	CASSKQGGREKLFF
TRBD1	NA	15	TRBV5-4	TRBJ2-7	TGTGCCAGCAGCTTGTTAGTGGGACAGGGCTACGAGCAGTACTTC	CASSLLVGQGYEQYF
NA	NA	19	TRBV7-9	TRBJ1-4	TGTGCCAGCAGCTTAAATCACTTCGGTGGGCCAGCAACTAATGAAAAACTGTTTTTT	CASSLNHFGGPATNEKLFF
TRBD1	NA	14	TRBV6-1	TRBJ1-5	TGTGCCAGCCGTAGACAGGGGGAGTATCAGCCCCAGCATTTT	CASRRQGEYQPQHF
TRBD1	NA	14	TRBV7-9	TRBJ2-7	TGTGCCAGCAGCCCGGACAGGGTACTAGGCGAGCAGTACTTC	CASSPDRVLGEQYF
NA	NA	12	TRBV13	TRBJ2-1	TGTGCCAGCAGCTTAGGGGCTAGCGATCAGTTCTTC	CASSLGASDQFF
TRBD2	NA	16	TRBV18	TRBJ2-1	TGTGCCAGCTCACCAAGATCTAGCGGGAGAGACAATGAGCAGTTCTTC	CASSPRSSGRDNEQFF
TRBD2	NA	15	TRBV2	TRBJ2-1	TGTGCCAGCAGACTAGCGACTAACTCCTACAATGAGCAGTTCTTC	CASRLATNSYNEQFF
NA	NA	20	TRBV27	TRBJ2-6	TGTGCCAGCAGTTTAGGAGGGGTCCTCAGCGGATACGCTGGGGCCAACGTCCTGACTTTC	CASSLGGVLSGYAGANVLTF
NA	NA	17	TRBV9	TRBJ1-3	TGTGCCAGCAGCGTAGGCTCCCACGGAGTCACTGGAAACACCATATATTTT	CASSVGSHGVTGNTIYF
NA	NA	12	TRBV28	TRBJ1-1	TGTGCCAGCAGCCCCCACCCGGGGGGGGCTTTCTTT	CASSPHPGGAFF
NA	NA	14	TRBV6-6	TRBJ2-3	TGTGCCAGCAGCCGCACTCTCAACACAGATACGCAGTATTTT	CASSRTLNTDTQYF
TRBD2	NA	17	TRBV15	TRBJ2-7	TGTGCCACCAGCATCCGGACTAGCGGGAGGGTCCTAGGCGAGCAGTACTTC	CATSIRTSGRVLGEQYF
NA	NA	15	TRBV7-8	TRBJ1-4	TGTGCCAGCAGCCTAACACAGGGTTTGGTTGAAAAACTGTTTTTT	CASSLTQGLVEKLFF
NA	NA	14	TRBV11-1	TRBJ1-5	TGTGCCAGCAGCAAGGACAGCCTCAATCAGCCCCAGCATTTT	CASSKDSLNQPQHF
TRBD1	NA	15	TRBV5-1	TRBJ2-5	TGCGCCAGCAGCGAGAGGACAGGGGGCAAAGAGACCCAGTACTTC	CASSERTGGKETQYF
TRBD2	once	13	TRBV29-1	TRBJ2-3	TGCAGCGTCGATGAGCGGGGATCAGATACGCAGTATTTT	CSVDERGSDTQYF
TRBD1	NA	16	TRBV7-2	TRBJ1-2	TGTGCCAGCAGCTTCCCCAGGGAAGGGGGCTATAATGGCTACACCTTC	CASSFPREGGYNGYTF
TRBD2	NA	15	TRBV4-3	TRBJ2-1	TGCGCCAGCAGGCCTTCCGGGACTAGCGGGATTGAGCAGTTCTTC	CASRPSGTSGIEQFF
TRBD2	once	16	TRBV28	TRBJ2-3	TGTGCCAGCAGTTTAAAGTCGACTAGCCAGAAACTGACGCAGTATTTT	CASSLKSTSQKLTQYF
NA	NA	16	TRBV11-2	TRBJ1-3	TGTGCCAGCAGCCCCGGCAGGGCGAGCTCTGGAAACACCATATATTTT	CASSPGRASSGNTIYF
NA	NA	15	TRBV28	TRBJ1-5	TGTGCCAGCAGTCTCTGGAGGGAAGGCAATCAGCCCCAGCATTTT	CASSLWREGNQPQHF
NA	NA	13	TRBV5-1	TRBJ2-7	TGCGCCAGCAGCTTGGTGTTAGACTACGAGCAGTACTTC	CASSLVLDYEQYF
TRBD2	NA	15	TRBV11-2	TRBJ2-7	TGTGCCAGCAGCCCGCGGGGGGAGAAGACCTACGAGCAGTACTTC	CASSPRGEKTYEQYF
TRBD1	NA	14	TRBV6-5	TRBJ2-7	TGTGCCAGCAGTAGGACAGGGGGCACCTACGAGCAGTACTTC	CASSRTGGTYEQYF
TRBD2	NA	16	TRBV10-3	TRBJ2-3	TGTGCCATCAGTGGTCTCAGCGGGGAAAGCACAGATACGCAGTATTTT	CAISGLSGESTDTQYF
NA	NA	12	TRBV7-9	TRBJ2-1	TGTGCCAGCAGCTTGCGACTCAATGAGCAGTTCTTC	CASSLRLNEQFF
TRBD1	NA	17	TRBV28	TRBJ2-4	TGTGCCAGCAGTGAATCACCGGGACAGGGGGCCAAAAACATTCAGTACTTC	CASSESPGQGAKNIQYF
TRBD2	NA	16	TRBV27	TRBJ2-1	TGTGCCAGCAGTCCCAGACTAGCGGGAGGCCCCAATGAGCAGTTCTTC	CASSPRLAGGPNEQFF
NA	NA	14	TRBV5-1	TRBJ1-2	TGCGCCAGCAGCTCAACCACTCTCCGGGATGGCTACACCTTC	CASSSTTLRDGYTF
NA	NA	17	TRBV11-2	TRBJ1-3	TGTGCCAGCAGCCTTGGGGGGTTCACTGCTTTAGGAAACACCATATATTTT	CASSLGGFTALGNTIYF
TRBD2	few	19	TRBV2	TRBJ2-3	TGTGCCAGCAGGACGGGACTACGCTCCTCCTTTGCTAGCACAGATACGCAGTATTTT	CASRTGLRSSFASTDTQYF
NA	NA	14	TRBV4-1	TRBJ1-2	TGCGCCAGCAGCCCCAGCCGAAACTCAGGTGGCTACACCTTC	CASSPSRNSGGYTF
NA	NA	14	TRBV5-1	TRBJ2-2	TGCGCCAGCAGCTTGGCCGCGATGAACGGGGAGCTGTTTTTT	CASSLAAMNGELFF
TRBD1	NA	14	TRBV27	TRBJ2-2	TGTGCCAGCAGGACAGGGGGAAGGGCCGGGGAGCTGTTTTTT	CASRTGGRAGELFF
NA	NA	12	TRBV28	TRBJ1-3	TGTGCCAGCAGTTCCCTAATCGGGGCCATATATTTT	CASSSLIGAIYF
TRBD2	once	17	TRBV27	TRBJ2-1	TGTGCCAGCATCATGATCCGATGGCGGGAGACCGGGAATGAGCAGTTCTTC	CASIMIRWRETGNEQFF
TRBD2	once	18	TRBV27	TRBJ2-3	TGTGCCAGCAGTTTATCACCACGACTAGCGGGACGCACAGATACGCAGTATTTT	CASSLSPRLAGRTDTQYF
TRBD2	NA	15	TRBV6-5	TRBJ2-1	TGTGCCAGCAGTTACTCTCTAGCGGGAGTTAATGAGCAGTTCTTC	CASSYSLAGVNEQFF